The entry below describes one T cell receptor beta chain. The data are from a study of regulatory T cells in long-lasting Graves disease. Time point specified: newly diagnosed GD, antithyroid drugs for less than 3 months. From PBMCs, RNA was extracted and then used to make the TCR library. Germline V gene sequence: CDR1 SGHRS, CDR2 YFSETQ. V dropped 4 bases and J dropped 0 bases, with 11 bases sitting between them. CDR3 length: 15 amino acids. CDR3-region Arm-PCR and iRepertoire HTBI primers produced the TCR beta libraries. Via MiXCR, TCRdb re-called the multiplex PCR reads, giving one row per CDR3 protein. The sample has approximately 490,000 distinct CDR3 sequences, 15% to 20% seen once; the top ten hold 12%. The sample was also linked to a second study, of T cells in Graves' hyperthyroidism and ophthalmopathy. From that paper: The hyperthyroidism patients had all been newly diagnosed, and their disease duration was under 2 months. Their ages ranged from 18 to 65 years. Uncontrolled infections, other autoimmune diseases, pregnancy or lactation led to exclusion of patients. HTBI primers were employed in a first-round RT-PCR of the TCR CDR3.

Sample: peripheral blood mononuclear cells (PBMCs), taken at new diagnosis, from a patient treated with antithyroid drugs. The V gene is TRBV5-1, the J gene TRBJ2-1, with unresolved D. This TCR was recovered from a middle-aged man with Graves disease. CDR3 in amino acids: CASSMSDNSYNEQFF. CDR3 DNA: TGCGCCAGCAGCATGAGCGATAACTCCTACAATGAGCAGTTCTTC.